This T cell receptor (beta chain) was sequenced for a study of tumor-infiltrating lymphocytes in oesophageal squamous cell carcinoma. TCRdb analysed the PCR reads with MiXCR anew, one entry per CDR3 protein. The data hold about 20,000 distinct CDR3 sequences, with about 42% observed a single time. This clonotype has just a few counts. Between the trimmed V and J ends, which lost 0 bases and 3 bases, there was a span of 18 bases. Germline loops: CDR1 SGHTA, CDR2 FQGNSA. CDR3 length equals 18 residues. Material: normal esophageal tissue next to the tumor. The chain links TRBV7-2 to TRBJ2-4; D possibly corresponds to TRBD2 (5 bases). This clonotype was sampled from a female donor with esophageal squamous cell carcinoma. The DNA for the CDR3 is TGTGCCAGCAGCTTAGCGGGGAGCAGTCAACCGGTCAAAAACATTCAGTACTTC. Translated, it gives CASSLAGSSQPVKNIQYF.